The present entry profiles one T cell receptor (beta chain) with its context. These data belong to a study of glioma-infiltrating T cells after dendritic cell vaccination. About the research overall: Patients had newly diagnosed or recurrent glioblastoma and received dendritic cell vaccines.

Sequencing was performed with immunoSEQ multiplex PCR; in TCRdb, only in-frame clones are kept and a portion is missing. The table records about 95,000 clones, over 75% of them present only once. V shed 6 bases and J 7 bases; nucleotides not matched to a gene: 16. CDR3 length: 16 amino acids. Germline V gene data show CDR1 as MNHNY and CDR2 as SVGAGI (reference sequence). The sequence was obtained from a human donor with glioblastoma. The chain is built from TRBV6-6 and TRBJ2-7; TRBD2 agrees at 9 bases. The specimen comprised blood, sampled before dendritic cell vaccination. The CDR3 DNA reads as TGTGCCAGCAGCCCCCATAGCGGGAGAGGTCTTGGGGAGCAGTACTTC. The encoded protein is CASSPHSGRGLGEQYF.